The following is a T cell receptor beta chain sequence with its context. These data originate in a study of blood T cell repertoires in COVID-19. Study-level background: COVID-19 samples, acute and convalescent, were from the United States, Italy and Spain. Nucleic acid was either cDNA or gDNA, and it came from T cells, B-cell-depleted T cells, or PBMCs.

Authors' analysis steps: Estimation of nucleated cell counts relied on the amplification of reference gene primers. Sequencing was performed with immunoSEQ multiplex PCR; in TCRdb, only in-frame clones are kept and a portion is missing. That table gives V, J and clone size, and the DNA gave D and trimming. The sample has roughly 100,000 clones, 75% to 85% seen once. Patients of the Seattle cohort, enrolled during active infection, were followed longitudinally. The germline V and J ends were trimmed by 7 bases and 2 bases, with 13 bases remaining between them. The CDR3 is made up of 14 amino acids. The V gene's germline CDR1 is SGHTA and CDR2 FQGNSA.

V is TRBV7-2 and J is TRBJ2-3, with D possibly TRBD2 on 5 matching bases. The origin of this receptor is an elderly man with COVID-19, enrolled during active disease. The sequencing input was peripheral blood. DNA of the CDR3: TGTGCCAGCAAACTAGTGATAAACACAGATACGCAGTATTTT. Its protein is CASKLVINTDTQYF.